The 5 T cell receptor beta chains below were found in one sample sequenced in a study of T cells in Graves' hyperthyroidism and ophthalmopathy. TCR beta CDR3 regions were amplified from RNA transcripts. In the first-round RT-PCR of the TCR CDR3, the HTBI primer set was used. TCRdb re-called the multiplex PCR reads through MiXCR, storing one row per CDR3 protein. The data show around 760,000 distinct CDR3 sequences, with around a third seen just once and less than 40% held by the top ten. Sequenced: blood. These receptors came from a woman in her thirties or forties with Graves' hyperthyroidism.

This clonotype was seen a few times. The genes are TRBV5-5 and TRBJ1-5; 7 positions match TRBD1. The germline V gene has CDR1 SGHKS and CDR2 YYEKEE (reference sequence). The CDR3 runs 17 residues. Trimming cost V 4 bases and J 7 bases; bases outside gene matches: 17. This CDR3 reads CASSLDRDPPAGQPQHF. CDR3 in DNA: TGTGCCAGCAGCCTCGACAGGGATCCGCCCGCGGGACAGCCCCAGCATTTT.

Details on this clonotype: Germline and junction disagree at one end, which may indicate a read error. V is TRBV24-1 and J is TRBJ1-3; tentatively, D is TRBD1 (5 bases). The length of the CDR3 is 15 residues. In germline, CDR1 is KGHDR, CDR2 SFDVKD. CDR3 sequence reads: CASSFGGNSGNTTYF. The CDR3 DNA reads TGTGCCAGCAGTTTCGGGGGGAACTCTGGAAACACCACATATTTT.

The genes are TRBV24-1 and TRBJ1-5, with D possibly being TRBD1 (5 bases). In germline, CDR1 is KGHDR, CDR2 SFDVKD. Trimming removed 1 base from V and 11 bases from J, with 8 bases in between. This CDR3 comprises 12 residues. CDR3 in amino acids: CATSDFWGTQHF. CDR3 in DNA: TGTGCCACCAGTGATTTTTGGGGCACCCAGCATTTT.

In this sample, this clonotype turned up once. This chain joins TRBV5-1 and TRBJ1-5, with D possibly TRBD1 on 5 matching bases. The CDR3 sequence is 14 residues long. Germline V gene data show CDR1 as SGHRS and CDR2 as YFSETQ. The ends were cut back, 5 bases at V and 3 bases at J, with 12 bases in the middle. CDR3 DNA: TGCGCCAGCAGGTTCGGGGACGACAATCAGCCCCAGCATTTT. Its protein product is CASRFGDDNQPQHF.

This clonotype was picked up many times. The gene calls are TRBV4-3 and TRBJ1-1; D remains unclear. Germline V CDR1 and CDR2: LGHNA, YSLEER. The CDR3 totals 14 residues. The V gene lost 4 bases and the J gene lost 2 bases, with 11 bases spanning the gap. The CDR3 loop reads CASSLEQRNTEAFF. In DNA, the CDR3 is TGCGCCAGCAGCCTAGAACAACGTAACACTGAAGCTTTCTTT.